The rows below give T cell receptor beta chains drawn from one sample of a study of blood T cell repertoires in COVID-19. Some clones are missing from TCRdb's copy, which holds only in-frame ones; the method was immunoSEQ multiplex PCR. The data show a few hundred thousand clones, about 88% seen once. The sequenced material came from peripheral blood. These receptors were taken from a man aged 60 to 75 with acute or convalescent COVID-19. CDR3s include the opening cysteine and the closing phenylalanine or tryptophan. The D gene is left open where the match is weak. Rows may omit the clone size; those that give it use once, few, many or a size class.

V gene: TRBV7-2; J gene: TRBJ1-5; D gene: TRBD1; clone size: -; CDR3 protein: CASSLKDRTGPQHF; CDR3 DNA: TGTGCCAGCAGCCTCAAGGACAGGACCGGACCCCAGCATTTT
V gene: TRBV7-8; J gene: TRBJ2-1; D gene: -; clone size: -; CDR3 protein: CATRGGNNEQFF; CDR3 DNA: TGTGCCACCCGAGGAGGGAACAATGAGCAGTTCTTC
V gene: TRBV6-5; J gene: TRBJ1-5; D gene: TRBD1; clone size: -; CDR3 protein: CASRRGQGAQPQHF; CDR3 DNA: TGTGCCAGCAGGAGGGGGCAGGGGGCTCAGCCCCAGCATTTT
V gene: TRBV29-1; J gene: TRBJ2-1; D gene: TRBD1; clone size: -; CDR3 protein: CSVESGTGGEQFF; CDR3 DNA: TGCAGCGTTGAGTCTGGGACAGGAGGTGAGCAGTTCTTC
V gene: TRBV3-1/TRBV3-2; J gene: TRBJ2-6; D gene: TRBD1; clone size: -; CDR3 protein: CASSQGWFTGGLLNSGANVLTF; CDR3 DNA: TGTGCCAGCAGCCAAGGATGGTTCACAGGGGGCCTTCTGAACTCTGGGGCCAACGTCCTGACTTTC
V gene: TRBV18; J gene: TRBJ2-6; D gene: -; clone size: -; CDR3 protein: CASSQIVTGAGANVLTF; CDR3 DNA: TGTGCCAGCTCCCAAATTGTAACAGGAGCTGGGGCCAACGTCCTGACTTTC
V gene: TRBV4-3; J gene: TRBJ2-6; D gene: TRBD1; clone size: -; CDR3 protein: CASSLGTGKSGANVLTF; CDR3 DNA: TGCGCCAGCAGCCTCGGGACAGGGAAATCTGGGGCCAACGTCCTGACTTTC
V gene: TRBV9; J gene: TRBJ2-7; D gene: -; clone size: -; CDR3 protein: CASSVAWGGTYEEQYF; CDR3 DNA: TGTGCCAGCAGCGTGGCCTGGGGGGGGACATACGAAGAGCAGTACTTC
V gene: TRBV7-6; J gene: TRBJ2-7; D gene: -; clone size: many; CDR3 protein: CASSAGANYEQYF; CDR3 DNA: TGTGCCAGCAGCGCGGGGGCGAACTACGAGCAGTACTTC
V gene: TRBV5-1; J gene: TRBJ1-1; D gene: -; clone size: once; CDR3 protein: CASRPDYRNTEAFF; CDR3 DNA: TGCGCCAGCAGGCCTGACTACCGGAACACTGAAGCTTTCTTT
V gene: TRBV5-4; J gene: TRBJ2-2; D gene: -; clone size: -; CDR3 protein: CASSLEPYKRGTGELFF; CDR3 DNA: TGTGCCAGCAGCTTGGAGCCCTATAAAAGGGGCACCGGGGAGCTGTTTTTT
V gene: TRBV9; J gene: TRBJ2-2; D gene: TRBD2; clone size: once; CDR3 protein: CASSVVLADFTGELFF; CDR3 DNA: TGTGCCAGCAGCGTAGTTCTAGCGGATTTCACCGGGGAGCTGTTTTTT
V gene: TRBV7-2; J gene: TRBJ1-1; D gene: -; clone size: -; CDR3 protein: CASSLRGRSEGLSTEAFF; CDR3 DNA: TGTGCCAGCAGTCTAAGGGGCAGGTCGGAGGGTTTGAGCACTGAAGCTTTCTTT
V gene: TRBV27; J gene: TRBJ1-5; D gene: TRBD1; clone size: -; CDR3 protein: CASSSGTGGFGSNQPQHF; CDR3 DNA: TGTGCCAGCAGCTCCGGGACAGGGGGATTCGGTAGCAATCAGCCCCAGCATTTT
V gene: TRBV6-5; J gene: TRBJ1-2; D gene: -; clone size: once; CDR3 protein: CASTSRGLRLSGYTF; CDR3 DNA: TGTGCCAGCACCTCGAGGGGGTTAAGGTTGAGTGGCTACACCTTC
V gene: TRBV2; J gene: TRBJ1-6; D gene: -; clone size: -; CDR3 protein: CASSDGEEGSPLHF; CDR3 DNA: TGTGCCAGCAGTGATGGGGAGGAGGGGTCACCCCTCCACTTT
V gene: TRBV7-3; J gene: TRBJ2-5; D gene: TRBD1; clone size: once; CDR3 protein: CASSLGQGETQYF; CDR3 DNA: TGTGCCAGCAGCTTAGGACAGGGGGAGACCCAGTACTTC
V gene: TRBV30; J gene: TRBJ1-5; D gene: -; clone size: -; CDR3 protein: CAWSVPPGIGNQPQHF; CDR3 DNA: TGTGCCTGGAGTGTACCCCCGGGGATTGGCAATCAGCCCCAGCATTTT
V gene: TRBV18; J gene: TRBJ1-3; D gene: -; clone size: -; CDR3 protein: CASSPTTGGSSGNTIYF; CDR3 DNA: TGTGCCAGCTCACCGACGACAGGTGGAAGCTCTGGAAACACCATATATTTT
V gene: TRBV14; J gene: TRBJ1-4; D gene: -; clone size: -; CDR3 protein: CASRTRHSPNEKLFF; CDR3 DNA: TGTGCCAGCAGAACGAGACACTCTCCTAATGAAAAACTGTTTTTT
V gene: TRBV5-4; J gene: TRBJ2-1; D gene: TRBD1; clone size: -; CDR3 protein: CASSPGQGTYYNEQFF; CDR3 DNA: TGTGCCAGCAGCCCGGGACAGGGGACGTACTACAATGAGCAGTTCTTC
V gene: TRBV7-6; J gene: TRBJ1-2; D gene: TRBD1; clone size: -; CDR3 protein: CASSTSTGDGYTF; CDR3 DNA: TGTGCCAGCAGCACATCGACAGGGGACGGCTACACCTTC
V gene: TRBV7-9; J gene: TRBJ1-1; D gene: TRBD1; clone size: -; CDR3 protein: CASIAPGTGGAEAFF; CDR3 DNA: TGTGCCAGCATCGCACCCGGGACAGGGGGAGCTGAAGCTTTCTTT
V gene: TRBV3-1/TRBV3-2; J gene: TRBJ1-1; D gene: -; clone size: -; CDR3 protein: CASSQLVGLNTEAFF; CDR3 DNA: TGTGCCAGCAGCCAGCTTGTGGGCCTGAACACTGAAGCTTTCTTT
V gene: TRBV3-1/TRBV3-2; J gene: TRBJ1-2; D gene: TRBD1; clone size: -; CDR3 protein: CASSQDRDRGFRGYTF; CDR3 DNA: TGTGCCAGCAGCCAAGACCGGGACAGGGGGTTTCGTGGCTACACCTTC
V gene: TRBV5-3; J gene: TRBJ2-2; D gene: TRBD2; clone size: -; CDR3 protein: CARRNRGGHTGELFF; CDR3 DNA: TGTGCCAGAAGAAATCGCGGGGGGCACACCGGGGAGCTGTTTTTT
V gene: TRBV19; J gene: TRBJ2-5; D gene: TRBD1; clone size: -; CDR3 protein: CASSDRGRPPWAQYF; CDR3 DNA: TGTGCCAGTAGTGACAGGGGCCGACCCCCTTGGGCCCAGTACTTC
V gene: TRBV27; J gene: TRBJ1-2; D gene: TRBD1; clone size: -; CDR3 protein: CASSPGTGQVYGYTF; CDR3 DNA: TGTGCCAGCAGTCCCGGGACAGGGCAGGTCTATGGCTACACCTTC
V gene: TRBV18; J gene: TRBJ1-1; D gene: TRBD1; clone size: -; CDR3 protein: CASSPIAGGMNTEAFF; CDR3 DNA: TGTGCCAGCTCACCGATTGCAGGGGGAATGAACACTGAAGCTTTCTTT
V gene: TRBV6-5; J gene: TRBJ1-1; D gene: TRBD1; clone size: once; CDR3 protein: CASSYGQGVKAFF; CDR3 DNA: TGTGCCAGCAGCTACGGACAGGGGGTTAAAGCTTTCTTT
V gene: TRBV2; J gene: TRBJ2-1; D gene: TRBD1; clone size: -; CDR3 protein: CASSEYGQGVSNEQFF; CDR3 DNA: TGTGCCAGCAGTGAGTATGGACAGGGGGTTTCCAATGAGCAGTTCTTC
V gene: TRBV24-1; J gene: TRBJ2-2; D gene: -; clone size: once; CDR3 protein: CATSDISGTGELFF; CDR3 DNA: TGTGCCACCAGTGATATTTCAGGCACCGGGGAGCTGTTTTTT
V gene: TRBV24-1; J gene: TRBJ2-1; D gene: -; clone size: -; CDR3 protein: CARRAGLYNEQFF; CDR3 DNA: TGTGCCAGGCGTGCCGGACTATACAATGAGCAGTTCTTC
V gene: TRBV5-5; J gene: TRBJ2-2; D gene: TRBD1; clone size: once; CDR3 protein: CASYGTGGMSTGELFF; CDR3 DNA: TGTGCCAGCTACGGGACAGGGGGTATGAGCACCGGGGAGCTGTTTTTT
V gene: TRBV18; J gene: TRBJ2-1; D gene: TRBD2; clone size: -; CDR3 protein: CASSPMGGDYNEQFF; CDR3 DNA: TGTGCCAGCTCACCAATGGGGGGGGACTACAATGAGCAGTTCTTC
V gene: TRBV5-1; J gene: TRBJ1-1; D gene: TRBD1; clone size: few; CDR3 protein: CASSLGGTAQIINTEAFF; CDR3 DNA: TGCGCCAGCAGCTTGGGTGGGACAGCTCAAATAATTAACACTGAAGCTTTCTTT
V gene: TRBV4-3; J gene: TRBJ2-3; D gene: TRBD2; clone size: -; CDR3 protein: CASSQDRGSGGNTDTQYF; CDR3 DNA: TGCGCCAGCAGCCAAGATCGGGGTAGCGGGGGGAACACAGATACGCAGTATTTT